Presented here are 18 T cell receptor beta chains from one specimen sequenced in a study of blood T cell repertoires in COVID-19. Assay used: immunoSEQ multiplex PCR; TCRdb lists only in-frame clones, some missing. Here the sample spans 280,000 or so clones, around 87% being singletons. Sequenced sample: PBMCs or T cells enriched from blood (not recorded which). These receptor sequences come from a woman in her late teens or twenties with acute COVID-19.

V and J are TRBV6-5 and TRBJ2-3; no clear D gene. This CDR3 has 15 residues. Trimming pared 6 bases from V and 0 bases from J, leaving 13 bases between. Germline V gene data show CDR1 as MNHEY and CDR2 as SVGAGI. The CDR3 DNA reads TGTGCCAGCAGGGCAACCCCCGCTAGCACAGATACGCAGTATTTT. Protein: CASRATPASTDTQYF.

In its sample, this clone was seen a few times. This chain links TRBV6-2 or TRBV6-3 with TRBJ2-1; D uncertain. V was shortened by 2 bases and J by 3 bases, with 5 bases between the two germline ends. This CDR3 contains 13 residues. The germline V gene encodes CDR1 MNHEY and CDR2 SVGEGT. The CDR3 DNA is TGTGCCAGCAGTTACGAGGACTACAATGAGCAGTTCTTC. Residues: CASSYEDYNEQFF.

This chain joins TRBV2 and TRBJ2-3; 10 nucleotides agree with TRBD2. The V gene's germline CDR1 is SNHLY and CDR2 FYNNEI. Trimming took 7 bases from V and 4 from J; bases not matched to a gene: 8. The CDR3 extends over 15 amino acids. CDR3 nucleotides: TGTGCCAGCAAGACTACTAGCGGGAAGGCAGATACGCAGTATTTT. Protein: CASKTTSGKADTQYF.

The chain recombines TRBV7-2 with TRBJ1-6; 8 bases map to TRBD1. V was clipped by 0 bases and J by 6 bases; unmatched bases: 22. In germline, CDR1 is SGHTA, CDR2 FQGNSA. The CDR3 consists of 22 residues. For the CDR3, the DNA is TGTGCCAGCAGCTTAGCTAAACTACCGTCCAGGGGGCCACTACCATTTAATTCACCCCTCCACTTT. Translated: CASSLAKLPSRGPLPFNSPLHF.

This clone was observed once. J is TRBJ2-1 and V is TRBV25-1; 7 bases match TRBD2. The V gene end was trimmed by 2 bases and the J gene end by 4 bases; junction bases not matched to a gene: 5. This CDR3 is 15 amino acids long. Per the germline V gene, CDR1 is MGHDK and CDR2 is SYGVNS. The DNA for the CDR3 is TGTGCCAGCAGTGAAGTTACGGGGGGTTACAATGAGCAGTTCTTC. Encoded protein: CASSEVTGGYNEQFF.

This rearrangement joins TRBV6-6 to TRBJ1-6; D is uncertain. With 5 bases removed from V and 7 bases from J, the gap between germline ends came to 18 bases. The CDR3 is made up of 16 amino acids. Looked up from germline, CDR1 is MNHNY and CDR2 is SVGAGI (reference sequence). CDR3: CASSRTGRAINSPLHF. CDR3 in DNA: TGTGCCAGCAGTCGAACCGGGAGGGCCATAAATTCACCCCTCCACTTT.

V gene TRBV18 combines with J gene TRBJ2-7, with a possible D match to TRBD2 (6 bases). This CDR3 is 14 amino acids long. Trimming took 6 bases from V and 3 from J, leaving 15 bases between them. CDR1 and CDR2 from the germline V gene are KGHSH and LQKENI. The CDR3 region is CASSLRDSSYEQYF. CDR3 DNA sequence: TGTGCCAGCTCCCTCCGGGACTCAAGCTACGAGCAGTACTTC.

The chain joins TRBV28 to TRBJ2-1; a weak D match, TRBD2 (5 bases). Trimming took 7 bases from V and 1 from J, leaving 17 bases between them. Germline CDR1 is MDHEN and CDR2 is SYDVKM. This CDR3 contains 16 residues. Written as DNA, the CDR3 is TGTGCCAGCACTCAAGGGAGCAGGCTGTCCTACAATGAGCAGTTCTTC. Translation: CASTQGSRLSYNEQFF.

This chain joins TRBV28 and TRBJ1-5; TRBD1 matches at 8 bases. The CDR3 is 15 residues long. Per the germline V gene, CDR1 is MDHEN and CDR2 is SYDVKM. The V gene end was trimmed by 3 bases and the J gene end by 4 bases; junction bases not matched to a gene: 5. CDR3 residues: CASSLRGQGNQPQHF. The CDR3 DNA is TGTGCCAGCAGTTTGCGTGGACAGGGTAATCAGCCCCAGCATTTT.

The rearrangement joins TRBV6-5 to TRBJ2-3; 7 bases line up with TRBD1. The germline CDR1 and CDR2 sequences are MNHEY and SVGAGI. CDR3 size: 14 residues. V shed 6 bases, J shed 4 bases, and the junction held 7 bases outside the gene matches. CDR3: CASSPGTDADTQYF. The DNA of the CDR3 is TGTGCCAGCAGCCCCGGGACAGATGCAGATACGCAGTATTTT.

This clone was seen only a few times. The chain recombines TRBV28 with TRBJ2-3, with a weak D call TRBD1 (6 bases). Trimming pared 5 bases from V and 3 bases from J, leaving 12 bases between. From germline, CDR1 is MDHEN and CDR2 SYDVKM. The CDR3 covers 14 residues. The CDR3 sequence: CASSPPGTTDTQYF. In nucleotides, the CDR3 is TGTGCCAGCAGTCCACCTGGGACAACAGATACGCAGTATTTT.

The chain uses TRBV7-9 and TRBJ1-4; the D gene is possibly TRBD1 (5 bases). Trimming stripped 1 base from V and 7 bases from J, with 13 bases between. This CDR3 spans 15 amino acids. CDR1 SEHNR and CDR2 FQNEAQ come from the germline V gene (reference sequence). This CDR3 reads CASSLGGQGGEKLFF. The DNA for the CDR3 is TGTGCCAGCAGCTTAGGAGGGCAGGGAGGTGAAAAACTGTTTTTT.

The CDR3: CASSERDTQYF. CDR3 coding DNA: TGCGCCAGCAGTGAGCGGGATACGCAGTATTTT. The chain couples TRBV10-2 to TRBJ2-3; D gene unclear. The CDR3 length is 11 residues. V gave up 2 bases and J gave up 6 bases, with 3 bases separating them. In germline, CDR1 is WSHSY, CDR2 SAAADI.

This clone is a singleton in its sample. The V call is TRBV6-5, the J call TRBJ1-2, with D maybe TRBD1 (5 bases). Germline CDR1 is MNHEY and CDR2 is SVGAGI. V lost 2 bases and J lost 7, with 8 bases in between. The CDR3 covers 12 residues. The CDR3 region has the DNA TGTGCCAGCAGTTACATGGGGGGTGGCTACACCTTC. Its protein product is CASSYMGGGYTF.

Remarks on this clone: In the same sample, other DNA sequences code for this CDR3. The chain employs TRBV19 and TRBJ1-5, with TRBD1 identical over 8 bases. Germline loops: CDR1 LNHDA, CDR2 SQIVND (reference sequence). V trimming: 3 bases; J trimming: 3 bases; junction bases outside the gene matches: 1. There are 14 residues in the CDR3. The CDR3 protein is CASSMTGDNQPQHF. In DNA, the CDR3 is TGTGCCAGTAGTATGACAGGGGACAATCAGCCCCAGCATTTT.

The rearrangement uses TRBV27 and TRBJ1-4; tentatively, D is TRBD1 (5 bases). The CDR3 sequence is 13 residues long. Germline lookup yields CDR1 MNHEY and CDR2 SMNVEV (reference sequence). V was trimmed by 4 bases and J by 10 bases, leaving 13 bases between them. CDR3 sequence: CASSSPSGGKLFF. CDR3 sequence (DNA): TGTGCCAGCAGTTCCCCCTCCGGGGGAAAACTGTTTTTT.

V gene TRBV18 combines with J gene TRBJ2-5; D unresolved. The CDR3 loop spans 15 amino acids. CDR1 and CDR2 from the germline V gene are KGHSH and LQKENI. V shed 1 base and J shed 0 bases, with 9 bases lying between them. The CDR3 region has the DNA TGTGCCAGCTCACCACTTATTATAAACCAAGAGACCCAGTACTTC. It yields the protein CASSPLIINQETQYF.

The chain is built from TRBV28 and TRBJ2-1; 15 bases agree with TRBD2. The CDR3 sequence is 18 residues long. CDR1 is MDHEN and CDR2 is SYDVKM in the germline V gene. J gave up 8 bases and V 3 bases, and 11 bases lay outside the gene matches. The chain's CDR3 is CASSLSTAGLAGGDEQFF. The CDR3 DNA reads TGTGCCAGCAGTTTGTCTACAGCGGGACTAGCGGGAGGCGATGAGCAGTTCTTC. The full variable domain, its missing parts supplied by reference TRBV28 and TRBJ2-1, is DVKVTQSSRYLVKRTGEKVFLECVQDMDHENMFWYRQDPGLGLRLIYFSYDVKMKEKGDIPEGYSVSREKKERFSLILESASTNQTSMYLCASSLSTAGLAGGDEQFFGPGTRLTVL.